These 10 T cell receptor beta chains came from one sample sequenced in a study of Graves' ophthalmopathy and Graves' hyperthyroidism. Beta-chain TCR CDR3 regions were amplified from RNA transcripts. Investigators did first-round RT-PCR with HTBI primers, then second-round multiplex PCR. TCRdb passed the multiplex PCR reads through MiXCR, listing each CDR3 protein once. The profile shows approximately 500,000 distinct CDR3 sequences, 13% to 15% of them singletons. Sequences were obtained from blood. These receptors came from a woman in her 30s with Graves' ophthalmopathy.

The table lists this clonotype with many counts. CDR3 nucleotide sequence: TGCGCCAGCAGCCCTTGGACAGAACCGTTGAACACTGAAGCTTTCTTT. Protein product: CASSPWTEPLNTEAFF. This chain uses TRBV5-1 with TRBJ1-1; possible D gene TRBD1, 6 bases. This CDR3 is built from 16 residues. Germline V lookup: CDR1 SGHRS, CDR2 YFSETQ. V was shortened by 4 bases and J by 0 bases, with 16 bases between the two germline ends.

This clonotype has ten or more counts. The CDR3: CASSPDGWSGTEAFF. DNA for the CDR3: TGTGCCAGCAGTCCCGACGGGTGGAGCGGCACTGAAGCTTTCTTT. The rearrangement joins TRBV12-3 or TRBV12-4 to TRBJ1-1, with unresolved D. The CDR3 has 15 amino acids. The ends were cut back, 5 bases at V and 4 bases at J, with 17 bases in the middle.

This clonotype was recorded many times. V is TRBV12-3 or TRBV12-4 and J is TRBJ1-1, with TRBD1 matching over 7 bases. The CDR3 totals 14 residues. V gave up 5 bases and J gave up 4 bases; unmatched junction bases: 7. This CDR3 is CASSLTGVGTEAFF. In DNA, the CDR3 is TGTGCCAGCAGTCTCACAGGGGTTGGCACTGAAGCTTTCTTT.

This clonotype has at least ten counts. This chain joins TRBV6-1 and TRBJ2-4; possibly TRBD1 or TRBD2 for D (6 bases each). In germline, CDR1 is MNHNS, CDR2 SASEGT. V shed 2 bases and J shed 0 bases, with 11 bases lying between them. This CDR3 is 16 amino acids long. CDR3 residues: CASSERGTLAKNIQYF. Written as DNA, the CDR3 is TGTGCCAGCAGTGAAAGGGGGACTCTAGCCAAAAACATTCAGTACTTC.

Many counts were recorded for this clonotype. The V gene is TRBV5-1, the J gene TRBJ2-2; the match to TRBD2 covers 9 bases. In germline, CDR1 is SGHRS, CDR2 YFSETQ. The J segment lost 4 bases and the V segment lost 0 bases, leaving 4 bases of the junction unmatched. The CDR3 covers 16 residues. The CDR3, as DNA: TGCGCCAGCAGCTTGGACCTAGCGGGGATCACCGGGGAGCTGTTTTTT. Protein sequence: CASSLDLAGITGELFF.

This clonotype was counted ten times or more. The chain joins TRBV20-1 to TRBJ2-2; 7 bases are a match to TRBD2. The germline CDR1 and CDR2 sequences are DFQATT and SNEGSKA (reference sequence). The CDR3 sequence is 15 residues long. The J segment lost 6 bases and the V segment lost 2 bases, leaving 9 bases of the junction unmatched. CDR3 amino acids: CSARKTSREAGELFF. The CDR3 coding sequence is TGCAGTGCTAGAAAGACTAGCAGGGAGGCCGGGGAGCTGTTTTTT.

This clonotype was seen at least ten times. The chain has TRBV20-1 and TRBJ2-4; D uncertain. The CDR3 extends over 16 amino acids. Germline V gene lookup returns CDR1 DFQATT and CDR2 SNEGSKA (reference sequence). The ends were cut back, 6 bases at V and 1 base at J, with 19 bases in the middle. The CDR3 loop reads CSAPSNTAGAKNIQYF. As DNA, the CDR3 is TGCAGTGCCCCCAGCAATACTGCCGGGGCCAAAAACATTCAGTACTTC.

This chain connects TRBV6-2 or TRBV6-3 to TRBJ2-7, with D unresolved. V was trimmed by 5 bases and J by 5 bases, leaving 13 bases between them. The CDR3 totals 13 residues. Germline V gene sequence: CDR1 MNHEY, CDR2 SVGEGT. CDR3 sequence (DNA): TGTGCCAGCAGTCTGACAATGATCCACGAGCAGTACTTC. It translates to CASSLTMIHEQYF.

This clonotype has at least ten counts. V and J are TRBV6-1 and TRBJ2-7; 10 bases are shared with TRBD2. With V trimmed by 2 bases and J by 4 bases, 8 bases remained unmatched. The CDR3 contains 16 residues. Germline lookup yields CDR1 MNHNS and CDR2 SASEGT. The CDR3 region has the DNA TGTGCCAGCAGTGAAAGGGGCCGGACTAGCGGATACGAGCAGTACTTC. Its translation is CASSERGRTSGYEQYF.

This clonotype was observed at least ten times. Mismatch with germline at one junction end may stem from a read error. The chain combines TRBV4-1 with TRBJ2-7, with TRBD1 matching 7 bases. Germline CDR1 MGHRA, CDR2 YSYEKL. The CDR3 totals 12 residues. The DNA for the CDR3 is TGTGCCAGCAGCTTAGGACAGGACGAGCAGTACTTC. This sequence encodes CASSLGQDEQYF.